This T cell receptor beta chain was sequenced for a study of cytomegalovirus exposure and HLA in healthy donors. As to this clone: What it binds is unknown.

CDR1 SGHVS and CDR2 FQNEAQ come from the germline V gene. Trimming left V 5 bases short and J 0 bases short, with 8 bases between. The CDR3 spans 14 residues. Libraries were prepared by immunoSEQ multiplex PCR; TCRdb keeps only in-frame clonotypes and omits some of them. The sample yields some 170,000 clones, roughly 86% seen once. Study-level results: In the 130 or so validation repertoires, about 94% of cluster scores exceeded 0, per a later analysis.

The V call is TRBV7-8, the J call TRBJ1-5; D is ambiguous. The sequence derives from a young man in good health and CMV-seropositive. Sequenced: PBMCs. The CDR3 reads CASSTTYSNQPQHF. CDR3 DNA: TGTGCCAGCAGCACCACCTATAGCAATCAGCCCCAGCATTTT.